These 5 T cell receptor beta chains were sequenced from one sample in a study of shared clonotypes between healthy human individuals (dated by TCRdb to the early 2020s). Libraries were constructed by the immunoSEQ multiplex PCR assay. Here the immuneACCESS table is served through TCRdb, limited to in-frame sequences with V and J called. Missing clones are a known gap in these copies; in checked studies unresolved V genes cover under half, and the rest lacks a known reason. Counted in this sample were approximately 2.5 million clones; more than 85% of them appeared once. Jointly, the top ten make up about 0.39% of the sample. The specimen sequenced was naive CD4+ T cells from PBMCs. The cell subset or site tag for this specimen amounts to: CD45RA+ positively selected. The receptor set was obtained from a man between 18 and 29 years old in good health. Some clones in this sample may be carry-over from other donors' samples.

The rearrangement links TRBV29-1 to TRBJ1-4, with 7 nucleotides matching TRBD1. CDR1 is SQVTM, CDR2 ANQGSEA, per germline. Unmatched junction bases numbered 14, after V lost 7 bases and J lost 3 bases. The CDR3 runs 16 residues. CDR3 DNA: TGCAGCGGAGGGCGGGAGGGGGCGCCTGCTAATGAAAAACTGTTTTTT. It codes for CSGGREGAPANEKLFF.

V gene TRBV7-6 combines with J gene TRBJ2-3; D is undetermined. The germline gives CDR1 SGHVS, CDR2 FNYEAQ. With 3 bases removed from V and 2 bases from J, the gap between germline ends came to 12 bases. The CDR3 spans 15 residues. In DNA, the CDR3 is TGTGCCAGCAGCTTCTTCTCTACGACCACAGATACGCAGTATTTT. It is translated as CASSFFSTTTDTQYF. Full variable domain (outside the CDR3, taken from reference TRBV7-6 and TRBJ2-3): GAGVSQSPRYKVTKRGQDVALRCDPISGHVSLYWYRQALGQGPEFLTYFNYEAQQDKSGLPNDRFSAERPEGSISTLTIQRTEQRDSAMYRCASSFFSTTTDTQYFGPGTRLTVL.

The chain uses TRBV6-6 and TRBJ1-4, with D uncertain. Germline V gives CDR1 MNHNY, CDR2 SVGAGI (reference sequence). Trimming shortened V by 4 bases and J by 5 bases, and 11 bases separated the two germline ends. The length of the CDR3 is 14 residues. The CDR3 protein is CASSSVTGNEKLFF. In DNA form, the CDR3 reads TGTGCCAGCAGTTCCGTTACGGGGAATGAAAAACTGTTTTTT.

The gene calls are TRBV9 and TRBJ2-3; no firm D call. The ends were cut back, 3 bases at V and 3 bases at J, with 14 bases in the middle. The CDR3 runs to 15 residues. Germline V gene sequence: CDR1 SGDLS, CDR2 YYNGEE. This CDR3 is CASSGGPDGTDTQYF. CDR3 in DNA: TGTGCCAGCAGCGGCGGACCCGACGGGACAGATACGCAGTATTTT.

The J gene is TRBJ1-3, the V gene TRBV18; tentative D call: TRBD1 (5 bases). The CDR3 loop spans 15 amino acids. V was shortened by 6 bases and J by 3 bases, with 15 bases between the two germline ends. The germline V gene encodes CDR1 KGHSH and CDR2 LQKENI. CDR3 DNA sequence: TGTGCCAGCTCCTACGCCGGGGCACTTGGAAACACCATATATTTT. It specifies CASSYAGALGNTIYF.